The TCR beta chain described here comes from a study of cytomegalovirus exposure and HLA in healthy donors. About the study: A prior study identified 110 million or so unique TCR beta sequences from 200 million or so T cells. The study, taken as a whole, reports: Cytomegalovirus status, reportedly, was diagnosed with high specificity and sensitivity by the classifier. The study labeled more than 150 TCR beta chains cytomegalovirus-associated.

The primer mix had 60 Vbeta and 13 Jbeta primers. Libraries were prepared by immunoSEQ multiplex PCR; TCRdb keeps only in-frame clonotypes and omits some of them. The repertoire holds roughly 130,000 clones, 80% seen once, with 1% to 1.5% in the top ten. On this clone: No antigen is known for it. In the same sample, other DNA sequences code for this CDR3.

V lost 0 bases and J lost 7, with 7 bases in between. CDR3 length: 12 residues. Germline lookup yields CDR1 GTSNPN and CDR2 SVGIG (reference sequence). The rearrangement joins TRBV30 to TRBJ1-3; D is unclear. Sequencing used PBMCs. The TCR comes from a male donor in good health and CMV-seropositive. The CDR3 DNA is TGTGCCTGGAGTGTACTCGGGAACACCATATATTTT. Amino acid sequence: CAWSVLGNTIYF.